A single sample is the source of the 9 T cell receptor beta chains below, sequenced in a study of cytomegalovirus exposure and HLA in healthy donors. This PCR relied on a set of 60 Vbeta primers and 13 Jbeta primers. TCRdb's copy holds only in-frame clones and misses some; the assay was immunoSEQ multiplex PCR. Counted here are approximately 170,000 clones, roughly 80% occurring once; the ten biggest clones make up around 3.2%. The specimen was PBMCs. The receptor set was obtained from a woman aged 25 to 39 in good health and CMV-seropositive.

The chain recombines TRBV28 with TRBJ1-5; 7 positions agree with TRBD1. CDR1 and CDR2 (germline): MDHEN, SYDVKM. This CDR3 has 17 amino acids. V gave up 4 bases and J gave up 1 base; unmatched junction bases: 10. The CDR3 region has the DNA TGTGCCAGCAGTTCCGGACAGGTGGAAGGGAGCAATCAGCCCCAGCATTTT. This translates into CASSSGQVEGSNQPQHF.

The gene calls are TRBV5-1 and TRBJ2-5; D is undetermined. The CDR3 is 12 residues long. Trimming removed 7 bases at V and 5 bases at J, with 12 bases between. Germline CDR1 and CDR2: SGHRS and YFSETQ. In nucleotides, the CDR3 is TGCGCCAGCTACTTAGTGTCGGAGACCCAGTACTTC. This gives the protein CASYLVSETQYF.

The rearrangement links TRBV25-1 to TRBJ2-2, with TRBD1 matching over 10 bases. CDR1 is MGHDK, CDR2 SYGVNS, per germline. This CDR3 has 15 amino acids. The J segment lost 1 base and the V segment lost 4 bases, leaving 0 bases of the junction unmatched. The CDR3 bases are TGTGCCAGCAGTGGGGACAGGGGGAACACCGGGGAGCTGTTTTTT. Translating gives CASSGDRGNTGELFF. The whole variable domain, remainder taken from reference TRBV25-1 and TRBJ2-2, is EADIYQTPRYLVIGTGKKITLECSQTMGHDKMYWYQQDPGMELHLIHYSYGVNSTEKGDLSSESTVSRIRTEHFPLTLESARPSHTSQYLCASSGDRGNTGELFFGEGSRLTVL.

The V call is TRBV15, the J call TRBJ1-4; 8 bases map to TRBD1. The germline CDR1 and CDR2 sequences are LNHNV and YYDKDF (reference sequence). The CDR3 sequence is 13 residues long. Trimming removed 10 bases from V and 4 bases from J; junction bases left unmatched: 5. CDR3 nucleotides: TGTGCCATTTCAGACAGGGGTAATGAAAAACTGTTTTTT. It yields the protein CAISDRGNEKLFF.

The chain couples TRBV19 to TRBJ1-5, with D tentatively TRBD1 (5 bases). The V gene's germline CDR1 is LNHDA and CDR2 SQIVND (reference sequence). The germline V and J ends were trimmed by 7 bases and 2 bases, with 12 bases remaining between them. The CDR3 is made up of 14 amino acids. This CDR3 reads CASNQGMGNQPQHF. The CDR3 DNA reads TGTGCCAGTAACCAGGGTATGGGCAATCAGCCCCAGCATTTT.

The chain joins TRBV9 to TRBJ2-7; D unclear. The CDR3 has 12 residues. CDR1 is SGDLS and CDR2 is YYNGEE in the germline V gene. The ends were cut back, 3 bases at V and 3 bases at J, with 7 bases in the middle. The CDR3 DNA is TGTGCCAGCAGCGCTGCGAGCTACGAGCAGTACTTC. This codes for CASSAASYEQYF. Complete variable domain (other parts from reference TRBV9 and TRBJ2-7): DSGVTQTPKHLITATGQRVTLRCSPRSGDLSVYWYQQSLDQGLQFLIQYYNGEERAKGNILERFSAQQFPDLHSELNLSSLELGDSALYFCASSAASYEQYFGPGTRLTVT.

CDR3 residues: CASSEGAVLTNTEAFF. As DNA, the CDR3 is TGTGCCAGCAGTGAAGGGGCAGTACTTACGAACACTGAAGCTTTCTTT. The genes are TRBV6-4 and TRBJ1-1, with D tentatively TRBD1 (5 bases). CDR3 size: 16 residues. Germline assignment: CDR1 MRHNA and CDR2 SNTAGT. V lost 3 bases, J lost 1 base, and 15 bases lay in between.

The V call is TRBV15, the J call TRBJ2-5; TRBD2 agrees at 9 bases. This CDR3 spans 17 amino acids. Germline-derived CDR1 and CDR2 are LNHNV and YYDKDF (reference sequence). J was trimmed by 5 bases and V by 1 base; bases with no gene match: 11. CDR3 protein: CATSRAPGPAGGETQYF. The CDR3 bases are TGTGCCACCAGCAGAGCCCCGGGGCCGGCGGGAGGGGAGACCCAGTACTTC. The complete variable domain, with remaining parts taken from reference TRBV15 and TRBJ2-5, reads DAMVIQNPRYQVTQFGKPVTLSCSQTLNHNVMYWYQQKSSQAPKLLFHYYDKDFNNEADTPDNFQSRRPNTSFCFLDIRSPGLGDTAMYLCATSRAPGPAGGETQYFGPGTRLLVL.

The chain links TRBV4-3 to TRBJ1-4, with a tentative D call TRBD1 (5 bases). The CDR3 covers 15 residues. Trimming pared 0 bases from V and 3 bases from J, leaving 8 bases between. Per germline, CDR1 LGHNA and CDR2 YSLEER. CDR3: CASSQDRGANEKLFF. The CDR3, as DNA: TGCGCCAGCAGCCAAGATCGGGGGGCTAATGAAAAACTGTTTTTT.